This TCR beta chain originates from a study of blood T cell repertoires in COVID-19. A single count supports this clone. The germline V gene has CDR1 SGHNT and CDR2 YYREEE (reference sequence). With V trimmed by 4 bases and J by 4 bases, 7 bases remained unmatched. This CDR3 is built from 14 residues. TCRdb keeps only in-frame clones here, not all; method: immunoSEQ multiplex PCR. The sample comprises about 250,000 clones, roughly 80% of which are singletons, and roughly 5.3% rests with the top ten. Within 2 weeks of study entry, exposed participants had contacted a PCR-confirmed or clinician-diagnosed COVID-19 case.

This sequence originates from a man aged 35 to 55 who had been exposed to COVID-19. Input material: PBMCs or T cells enriched from blood (not recorded which). This rearrangement joins TRBV5-4 to TRBJ2-7, with 8 nucleotides matching TRBD2. CDR3 protein: CASSPGTSKYEQYF. The CDR3 DNA sequence: TGTGCCAGCAGCCCTGGGACTAGTAAGTACGAGCAGTACTTC.